Below, 22 T cell receptor beta chains from the same sample are listed, as sequenced in a study of shared clonotypes between healthy human individuals. It was CD45RO-negative cells, positively selected for CCR7, that made up naive CD8 cells, with terminally differentiated effector memory CD45RA+ cells excluded. Here immunoSEQ multiplex PCR was the method, and the copy in TCRdb shows in-frame clones only, minus some. The top ten clones hold 24% of a sample with under 1 million clones, 85% to 95% of them seen once. Material for sequencing was naive CD8+ T cells sorted from blood. All receptors derive from a man in his thirties or forties in good health.

The rearrangement joins TRBV6-5 to TRBJ2-7; 7 bases are shared with TRBD2. Germline assignment: CDR1 MNHEY and CDR2 SVGAGI. CDR3 length equals 14 residues. J gave up 4 bases and V 2 bases, and 5 bases lay outside the gene matches. The CDR3 DNA sequence: TGTGCCAGCAGTTACGGGACTACGGAATACGAGCAGTACTTC. Translation: CASSYGTTEYEQYF.

V usage is TRBV2 and J usage is TRBJ2-7; maybe TRBD2 (5 bases). Germline V lookup: CDR1 SNHLY, CDR2 FYNNEI. CDR3 size: 13 residues. V was pared by 5 bases and J by 3 bases, with 11 bases between. This CDR3 is CASSPEGSYEQYF. In DNA, the CDR3 is TGTGCCAGCAGTCCGGAAGGGAGCTACGAGCAGTACTTC.

This chain connects TRBV14 to TRBJ2-7, with 7 bases lining up with TRBD2. Germline V lookup: CDR1 SGHDN, CDR2 FVKESK. The CDR3 loop spans 15 amino acids. With V trimmed by 2 bases and J by 0 bases, 4 bases remained unmatched. The CDR3 region is CASSQWGGDSYEQYF. The CDR3 nucleotides are TGTGCCAGCAGCCAATGGGGGGGGGACTCCTACGAGCAGTACTTC.

V usage is TRBV9 and J usage is TRBJ2-3, with D perhaps matching TRBD1 (6 bases). Germline CDR1 is SGDLS and CDR2 is YYNGEE. V lost 0 bases to trimming and J lost 3 bases, with 14 bases between them. The CDR3 extends over 16 amino acids. Here the CDR3 reads CASSVDLGAVTDTQYF. In DNA form, the CDR3 reads TGTGCCAGCAGCGTAGATCTGGGGGCGGTGACAGATACGCAGTATTTT.

The chain is built from TRBV5-5 and TRBJ2-2; weak D call: TRBD1 (6 bases). V was clipped by 4 bases and J by 1 base, with 8 bases between them. The CDR3 runs 14 residues. Germline CDR1 and CDR2: SGHKS and YYEKEE (reference sequence). As DNA, the CDR3 is TGTGCCAGCAGCACGGACAGGAACACCGGGGAGCTGTTTTTT. This codes for CASSTDRNTGELFF.

Notes on this clone: Other DNA sequences in the same sample also yield this CDR3. The rearrangement uses TRBV7-9 and TRBJ2-7, with a weak D call TRBD1 (5 bases). V was pared by 5 bases and J by 2 bases, with 10 bases between. CDR1 and CDR2 (germline): SEHNR, FQNEAQ (reference sequence). The length of the CDR3 is 13 residues. In nucleotides, the CDR3 is TGTGCCAGCAGCCCAAGGGGAACCTACGAGCAGTACTTC. It is translated as CASSPRGTYEQYF.

The chain joins TRBV6-5 to TRBJ2-2; D is ambiguous. The CDR3 is made up of 11 amino acids. Germline loops: CDR1 MNHEY, CDR2 SVGAGI. V lost 4 bases, J lost 9 bases, and 6 bases lay in between. Here the CDR3 reads CASSFQRELFF. CDR3 coding DNA: TGTGCCAGCAGTTTTCAAAGGGAGCTGTTTTTT.

The chain couples TRBV5-5 to TRBJ2-5; no reliable D call. Germline assignment: CDR1 SGHKS and CDR2 YYEKEE (reference sequence). V was clipped by 2 bases and J by 0 bases, with 5 bases between them. The CDR3 contains 13 residues. CDR3 sequence reads: CASSFEYQETQYF. For the CDR3, the DNA is TGTGCCAGCAGCTTTGAGTACCAAGAGACCCAGTACTTC.

The rearrangement uses TRBV7-6 and TRBJ1-4, with no clear D. The germline V gene has CDR1 SGHVS and CDR2 FNYEAQ. V dropped 6 bases and J dropped 7 bases, with 9 bases sitting between them. This CDR3 is 12 amino acids long. In DNA, the CDR3 is TGTGCCAGCAGGTCAGAATTTGAAAAACTGTTTTTT. It yields the protein CASRSEFEKLFF.

This chain joins TRBV27 and TRBJ2-7; D may match TRBD1 or TRBD2 (5 bases each). The germline CDR1 and CDR2 sequences are MNHEY and SMNVEV (reference sequence). V was pared by 6 bases and J by 9 bases, with 12 bases between. This CDR3 is 11 amino acids long. The CDR3 here is CASRGPSGQYF. The CDR3 nucleotides are TGTGCCAGCAGGGGACCCTCGGGGCAGTACTTC.

The J gene is TRBJ2-3, the V gene TRBV27; D is unresolved. Germline V CDR1 and CDR2: MNHEY, SMNVEV (reference sequence). The CDR3 runs to 14 residues. Trimming stripped 0 bases from V and 2 bases from J, with 6 bases between. The CDR3 region is CASSLSGITDTQYF. DNA for the CDR3: TGTGCCAGCAGTTTATCGGGAATCACAGATACGCAGTATTTT.

As to this clone: Distinct nucleotide sequences in the sample also encode this CDR3. DNA of the CDR3: TGTGCCAGCAGCACGGGGGGTTTGAACACTGAAGCTTTCTTT. Translating gives CASSTGGLNTEAFF. This chain uses TRBV27 with TRBJ1-1; tentatively, D is TRBD1 (5 bases). CDR3 length equals 14 residues. Between the trimmed V and J ends, which lost 6 bases and 0 bases, there was a span of 11 bases. Germline V gene sequence: CDR1 MNHEY, CDR2 SMNVEV (reference sequence).

This clone is a singleton in its sample. This chain joins TRBV7-8 and TRBJ2-7; D possibly corresponds to TRBD2 (8 bases). CDR3 length: 17 amino acids. The germline V gene has CDR1 SGHVS and CDR2 FQNEAQ. Trimming stripped 4 bases from V and 3 bases from J, with 22 bases between. The CDR3 nucleotides are TGTGCCAGCAGCTGGGGACAGACTAGCGTTCTAAACTACGAGCAGTACTTC. Protein: CASSWGQTSVLNYEQYF.

The chain joins TRBV27 to TRBJ2-7, with TRBD1 identical over 10 bases. The CDR3 length is 16 residues. Germline trimming cut 2 bases from V and 5 bases from J; bases unmatched to any gene: 9. The germline gives CDR1 MNHEY, CDR2 SMNVEV (reference sequence). CDR3 nucleotide sequence: TGTGCCAGCAGTTTAGGACAGACAGGGGGCCCCCACGAGCAGTACTTC. Protein sequence: CASSLGQTGGPHEQYF.

The CDR3 region is CASSQEVGARAFF. CDR3 DNA: TGTGCCAGCAGCCAAGAAGTGGGGGCCAGAGCTTTCTTT. V gene TRBV14 combines with J gene TRBJ1-1; a weak D match, TRBD1 (6 bases). The CDR3 contains 13 residues. CDR1 is SGHDN and CDR2 is FVKESK in the germline V gene. V was clipped by 0 bases and J by 10 bases, with 12 bases between them.

This chain joins TRBV7-2 and TRBJ1-2, with D uncertain. Germline-derived CDR1 and CDR2 are SGHTA and FQGNSA. Trimming stripped 8 bases from V and 5 bases from J, with 21 bases between. The CDR3 runs to 15 residues. CDR3: CASSYPGPGEYGYTF. The DNA of the CDR3 is TGTGCCAGCTCCTACCCCGGGCCAGGAGAGTATGGCTACACCTTC.

The rearrangement joins TRBV6-6 to TRBJ2-7, with TRBD1 matching over 11 bases. CDR1 and CDR2 (germline): MNHNY, SVGAGI (reference sequence). The V and J ends lost 6 bases and 5 bases, in that order; junction bases with no gene match: 3. The CDR3 has 13 residues. CDR3: CASRWTGGDEQYF. CDR3 DNA sequence: TGTGCCAGCAGATGGACAGGGGGCGACGAGCAGTACTTC.

The chain couples TRBV30 to TRBJ2-1; D gene uncertain. CDR3 length: 13 amino acids. Germline loops: CDR1 GTSNPN, CDR2 SVGIG (reference sequence). Trimming removed 0 bases from V and 5 bases from J, with 8 bases in between. The CDR3 protein is CAWSVTRNNEQFF. CDR3 sequence (DNA): TGTGCCTGGAGTGTAACCAGGAACAATGAGCAGTTCTTC.

This sequence joins TRBV19 and TRBJ1-5; no firm D call. Germline loops: CDR1 LNHDA, CDR2 SQIVND (reference sequence). The ends were cut back, 1 base at V and 6 bases at J, with 10 bases in the middle. The CDR3 has 14 amino acids. CDR3 region: CASSIVALTQPQHF. As DNA, the CDR3 is TGTGCCAGTAGTATAGTAGCCCTGACTCAGCCCCAGCATTTT.

This rearrangement joins TRBV11-2 to TRBJ2-1; 9 bases agree with TRBD2. Germline V CDR1 and CDR2: SGHAT, FQNNGV. V lost 1 base, J lost 5 bases, and 3 bases stayed unmatched. The CDR3 spans 15 residues. CDR3 sequence reads: CASSLVLAGNNEQFF. The CDR3 bases are TGTGCCAGCAGCTTAGTACTAGCGGGTAACAATGAGCAGTTCTTC.

The chain recombines TRBV18 with TRBJ2-7, with 11 bases matching TRBD2. This CDR3 contains 19 residues. The germline CDR1 and CDR2 sequences are KGHSH and LQKENI. Trimming cost V 8 bases and J 0 bases; bases outside gene matches: 18. CDR3 bases: TGTGCCAGCCGGATGCAGCTACCGGGACTAGCGGCAAACTCCTACGAGCAGTACTTC. Translation: CASRMQLPGLAANSYEQYF.

V and J are TRBV7-9 and TRBJ1-2, with TRBD1 matching 9 bases. Germline trimming cut 5 bases from V and 8 bases from J; bases unmatched to any gene: 6. Germline V lookup: CDR1 SEHNR, CDR2 FQNEAQ (reference sequence). The length of the CDR3 is 13 residues. The DNA of the CDR3 is TGTGCCAGCAGCGGGGGACAGGGTGGAGGCTACACCTTC. Translated: CASSGGQGGGYTF.